These 32 T cell receptor beta chains were all obtained from the same sample, sequenced in a study of cytomegalovirus exposure and HLA in healthy donors. This PCR relied on a set of 60 Vbeta primers and 13 Jbeta primers. Data came from immunoSEQ multiplex PCR; TCRdb stores just in-frame clones and leaves some out. The sample shows 200,000 to 250,000 clones, 80% to 85% of them seen only once. The sequencing sample was made of PBMCs. The receptors here all came from a woman aged 40 to 55 in good health and CMV-seronegative.

This clone was observed once. The rearrangement uses TRBV11-2 and TRBJ2-3, with TRBD2 as a possible D gene (5 bases). CDR1 SGHAT and CDR2 FQNNGV come from the germline V gene. Deletions cut 5 bases from V and 4 bases from J, with 10 bases between. The CDR3 runs 13 residues. For the CDR3, the DNA is TGTGCCAGCAGCATCGCCGGGGCAGATACGCAGTATTTT. This gives the protein CASSIAGADTQYF.

Only a few counts were recorded for this clone. Other DNA sequences in this sample translate to the same CDR3. The chain couples TRBV29-1 to TRBJ1-1; D ambiguous. V was shortened by 6 bases and J by 0 bases, with 8 bases between the two germline ends. The length of the CDR3 is 12 residues. From germline, CDR1 is SQVTM and CDR2 ANQGSEA. The CDR3 nucleotides read TGCAGCGTCGCCACTATGAACACTGAAGCTTTCTTT. It codes for CSVATMNTEAFF.

The chain combines TRBV6-1 with TRBJ1-5, with TRBD1 matching over 8 bases. Germline lookup yields CDR1 MNHNS and CDR2 SASEGT. This CDR3 spans 14 amino acids. Trimming at V came to 6 bases and at J to 2 bases, leaving 3 bases not matched to a gene. The CDR3 protein is CASSPGQGNQPQHF. In nucleotides, the CDR3 is TGTGCCAGCAGCCCGGGACAGGGCAATCAGCCCCAGCATTTT.

The chain carries TRBV27 and TRBJ2-7; 7 bases align to TRBD1. Germline trimming cut 6 bases from V and 2 bases from J; bases unmatched to any gene: 10. Germline-derived CDR1 and CDR2 are MNHEY and SMNVEV (reference sequence). The CDR3 is 15 amino acids. CDR3 sequence reads: CASRIGGSTPYEQYF. The CDR3 coding sequence is TGTGCCAGCAGGATAGGGGGCTCCACACCCTACGAGCAGTACTTC.

This chain links TRBV30 with TRBJ2-1; a weak D match, TRBD1 (5 bases). Germline CDR1 GTSNPN, CDR2 SVGIG (reference sequence). V was trimmed by 1 base and J by 10 bases, leaving 14 bases between them. The CDR3 spans 13 residues. CDR3 amino acids: CAWSALTAREQFF. The CDR3 nucleotides are TGTGCCTGGAGTGCTTTGACAGCCCGAGAGCAGTTCTTC.

The gene calls are TRBV28 and TRBJ2-5; TRBD2 matches 9 bases. The CDR3 runs 15 residues. Germline values: CDR1 MDHEN, CDR2 SYDVKM. V was clipped by 5 bases and J by 1 base; unmatched bases: 5. CDR3 protein: CASSPPGLAQETQYF. CDR3 DNA: TGTGCCAGCAGTCCGCCGGGACTAGCCCAAGAGACCCAGTACTTC.

The chain recombines TRBV5-4 with TRBJ2-1; maybe TRBD2 (5 bases). This CDR3 is built from 14 residues. Trimming took 0 bases from V and 8 from J, leaving 12 bases between them. Germline CDR1 and CDR2: SGHNT and YYREEE (reference sequence). The CDR3 DNA reads as TGTGCCAGCAGCTTGGCCCCCCCTAGCTATGAGCAGTTCTTC. Its translation: CASSLAPPSYEQFF.

The chain is built from TRBV7-9 and TRBJ1-2; TRBD1 aligns across 12 bases. Unmatched junction bases numbered 8, after V lost 2 bases and J lost 7 bases. The germline CDR1 and CDR2 sequences are SEHNR and FQNEAQ (reference sequence). This CDR3 has 16 amino acids. The CDR3, as DNA: TGTGCCAGCAGCTTAAGGGGACAGGGGGCACGGCGTGGCTACACCTTC. The encoded protein is CASSLRGQGARRGYTF.

The CDR3 loop reads CATSRDIRADTQYF. Written as DNA, the CDR3 is TGTGCCACCAGCAGAGATATACGGGCAGATACGCAGTATTTT. V gene TRBV15 combines with J gene TRBJ2-3; D call uncertain. Germline V lookup: CDR1 LNHNV, CDR2 YYDKDF (reference sequence). This CDR3 is 14 amino acids long. Trimming shortened V by 0 bases and J by 4 bases, and 8 bases separated the two germline ends.

This chain connects TRBV18 to TRBJ2-5; 7 bases fit TRBD2. Looked up from germline, CDR1 is KGHSH and CDR2 is LQKENI. V trimming: 2 bases; J trimming: 2 bases; junction bases outside the gene matches: 11. There are 17 residues in the CDR3. The CDR3 sequence: CASSPKISGDVQETQYF. The CDR3 DNA sequence: TGTGCCAGCTCACCAAAGATAAGCGGGGACGTTCAAGAGACCCAGTACTTC.

The chain joins TRBV2 to TRBJ1-2, with D perhaps matching TRBD1 (6 bases). In germline, CDR1 is SNHLY, CDR2 FYNNEI. V dropped 4 bases and J dropped 6 bases, with 18 bases sitting between them. The CDR3 length is 15 residues. CDR3 DNA sequence: TGTGCCAGCAGTGCCGGGCAGGGGTATTTTCATGGCTACACCTTC. Translated, it gives CASSAGQGYFHGYTF. The variable domain in full, completed from reference TRBV2 and TRBJ1-2, reads EPEVTQTPSHQVTQMGQEVILRCVPISNHLYFYWYRQILGQKVEFLVSFYNNEISEKSEIFDDQFSVERPDGSNFTLKIRSTKLEDSAMYFCASSAGQGYFHGYTFGSGTRLTVV.

This clone was detected only once. The rearrangement uses TRBV6-5 and TRBJ2-7; TRBD2 agrees at 10 bases. This CDR3 is 15 amino acids long. CDR1 and CDR2 (germline): MNHEY, SVGAGI. V lost 6 bases and J lost 1; bases outside the gene matches: 6. The CDR3 loop reads CASSPGGLASYEQYF. Written as DNA, the CDR3 is TGTGCCAGCAGCCCCGGGGGACTAGCGTCCTACGAGCAGTACTTC.

V gene TRBV5-1 combines with J gene TRBJ2-2, with 10 bases matching TRBD1. J lost 7 bases, V lost 0 bases, and 6 bases had no gene match. Germline V gene sequence: CDR1 SGHRS, CDR2 YFSETQ. The CDR3 extends over 16 amino acids. CDR3 in DNA: TGCGCCAGCAGCTTGGCGGGGGACAGGGGCGTCGGGGAGCTGTTTTTT. This translates into CASSLAGDRGVGELFF.

V gene TRBV30 combines with J gene TRBJ2-1, with D possibly TRBD1 on 5 matching bases. V was cut by 0 bases and J by 9 bases, with 12 bases left in between. CDR1 and CDR2 (germline): GTSNPN, SVGIG (reference sequence). The CDR3 covers 13 residues. The CDR3 is CAWSVIGRGEQFF. The CDR3 DNA sequence: TGTGCCTGGAGTGTAATAGGAAGGGGTGAGCAGTTCTTC.

The V and J genes are TRBV4-1 and TRBJ2-1; maybe TRBD2 (6 bases). The V gene lost 0 bases and the J gene lost 2 bases, with 14 bases spanning the gap. CDR1 and CDR2 from the germline V gene are MGHRA and YSYEKL. CDR3 size: 17 residues. The CDR3 sequence is CASSQDELAATYNEQFF. CDR3 DNA: TGCGCCAGCAGCCAAGATGAATTAGCGGCAACCTACAATGAGCAGTTCTTC.

The chain combines TRBV6-5 with TRBJ2-2; 9 bases line up with TRBD2. V gave up 5 bases and J gave up 2 bases; unmatched junction bases: 3. Germline V gene sequence: CDR1 MNHEY, CDR2 SVGAGI. CDR3 length: 15 amino acids. CDR3 nucleotide sequence: TGTGCCAGCAGTCGGACTAGCGTAAACACCGGGGAGCTGTTTTTT. Protein: CASSRTSVNTGELFF.

V usage is TRBV2 and J usage is TRBJ2-1, with a possible D match to TRBD1 (5 bases). V was clipped by 6 bases and J by 3 bases, with 18 bases between them. From germline, CDR1 is SNHLY and CDR2 FYNNEI. This CDR3 region has 16 residues. CDR3 amino acids: CASRQRGVGVYNEQFF. CDR3 bases: TGTGCCAGCAGACAAAGGGGTGTAGGTGTCTACAATGAGCAGTTCTTC.

The V gene is TRBV7-2, the J gene TRBJ2-7; no reliable D call. CDR1 and CDR2 from the germline V gene are SGHTA and FQGNSA. CDR3 length: 15 amino acids. Trimming left V 0 bases short and J 0 bases short, with 9 bases between. This chain's CDR3 is CASSLAVGSSYEQYF. CDR3 nucleotide sequence: TGTGCCAGCAGCTTAGCAGTCGGTAGCTCCTACGAGCAGTACTTC. Variable domain in full (rest from reference TRBV7-2 and TRBJ2-7): GAGVSQSPSNKVTEKGKDVELRCDPISGHTALYWYRQSLGQGLEFLIYFQGNSAPDKSGLPSDRFSAERTGGSVSTLTIQRTQQEDSAVYLCASSLAVGSSYEQYFGPGTRLTVT.

CDR3 coding DNA: TGTGCCAGCAGAGATCGTGGTCTAGCGGGCACCGGGGAGCTGTTTTTT. Translation: CASRDRGLAGTGELFF. The gene calls are TRBV5-5 and TRBJ2-2, with TRBD2 matching over 8 bases. This CDR3 comprises 16 residues. V lost 5 bases, J lost 4 bases, and 10 bases stayed unmatched. Germline CDR1 and CDR2: SGHKS and YYEKEE (reference sequence).

As DNA, the CDR3 is TGTGCCAGCAGCTTGACAGGGGCTGCTAATGAAAAACTGTTTTTT. Translation gives CASSLTGAANEKLFF. V usage is TRBV13 and J usage is TRBJ1-4; TRBD1 agrees at 8 bases. CDR3 length: 15 residues. Trimming removed 3 bases from V and 3 bases from J; junction bases left unmatched: 3. CDR1 and CDR2 from the germline V gene are PRHDT and FYEKMQ (reference sequence). Using reference TRBV13 and TRBJ1-4 for the parts outside the CDR3, the full variable domain is AAGVIQSPRHLIKEKRETATLKCYPIPRHDTVYWYQQGPGQDPQFLISFYEKMQSDKGSIPDRFSAQQFSDYHSELNMSSLELGDSALYFCASSLTGAANEKLFFGSGTQLSVL.

V usage is TRBV27 and J usage is TRBJ1-5; D is ambiguous. The CDR3 is 16 residues long. V was shortened by 5 bases and J by 1 base, with 15 bases between the two germline ends. Germline CDR1 is MNHEY and CDR2 is SMNVEV (reference sequence). The CDR3 protein is CASSPITGTSNQPQHF. In nucleotides, the CDR3 is TGTGCCAGCAGTCCCATAACGGGAACAAGCAATCAGCCCCAGCATTTT.

V is TRBV10-1 and J is TRBJ1-1; 8 bases map to TRBD1. Germline loops: CDR1 WNHNN, CDR2 SYGVQD (reference sequence). With V trimmed by 3 bases and J by 0 bases, 6 bases remained unmatched. The CDR3 has 16 residues. CDR3 DNA sequence: TGCGCCAGCAGTGATGTCGGGACAGGCTTGAACACTGAAGCTTTCTTT. Encoded protein: CASSDVGTGLNTEAFF.

Only one count was recorded for this clone. This chain connects TRBV2 to TRBJ1-2; D perhaps matches TRBD1 (6 bases). Germline V gene lookup returns CDR1 SNHLY and CDR2 FYNNEI. V gave up 1 base and J gave up 8 bases, with 11 bases separating them. The CDR3 extends over 13 amino acids. In nucleotides, the CDR3 is TGTGCCAGCAGTGAAGGCAGGGGAGGGGGCTACACCTTC. This codes for CASSEGRGGGYTF.

The chain carries TRBV7-2 and TRBJ2-5, with unresolved D. CDR3 length: 14 amino acids. Germline CDR1 SGHTA, CDR2 FQGNSA. V was trimmed by 0 bases and J by 1 base, leaving 6 bases between them. DNA of the CDR3: TGTGCCAGCAGCTTAGCTGGCGGCCAAGAGACCCAGTACTTC. This codes for CASSLAGGQETQYF.

This chain joins TRBV18 and TRBJ1-1; D perhaps matches TRBD1 (5 bases). Deletions cut 2 bases from V and 5 bases from J, with 9 bases between. The CDR3 is made up of 13 amino acids. Germline CDR1 reads KGHSH; CDR2 reads LQKENI. CDR3 amino acids: CASSPGAETEAFF. CDR3 nucleotides: TGTGCCAGCTCACCAGGGGCAGAGACTGAAGCTTTCTTT.

The sample holds one count of this clone. This rearrangement joins TRBV30 to TRBJ2-3; D ambiguous. Trimming removed 0 bases from V and 2 bases from J, with 9 bases in between. Germline CDR1 GTSNPN, CDR2 SVGIG (reference sequence). This CDR3 is 14 amino acids long. CDR3 sequence (DNA): TGTGCCTGGAGTGTACTTACTCCCACAGATACGCAGTATTTT. This encodes CAWSVLTPTDTQYF.

The gene calls are TRBV19 and TRBJ1-1; D possibly corresponds to TRBD1 (6 bases). Germline V gene data show CDR1 as LNHDA and CDR2 as SQIVND (reference sequence). The CDR3 totals 12 residues. V lost 6 bases and J lost 4, with 9 bases in between. The DNA for the CDR3 is TGTGCCAGTAGCCTACAGGGCACTGAAGCTTTCTTT. Its translation: CASSLQGTEAFF.

Here the CDR3 reads CASSLSGGRASTDTQYF. CDR3 coding DNA: TGTGCCAGCAGCTTAAGTGGCGGGAGGGCTAGCACAGATACGCAGTATTTT. V is TRBV7-9 and J is TRBJ2-3; the match to TRBD2 covers 9 bases. CDR1 SEHNR and CDR2 FQNEAQ come from the germline V gene (reference sequence). The CDR3 loop spans 17 amino acids. The ends lost 2 bases at V and 0 bases at J; junction bases unmatched: 6.

The rearrangement links TRBV2 to TRBJ2-5; TRBD2 agrees at 7 bases. This CDR3 has 14 amino acids. Trimming removed 3 bases from V and 5 bases from J; junction bases left unmatched: 6. Germline V CDR1 and CDR2: SNHLY, FYNNEI. DNA of the CDR3: TGTGCCAGCAGTGAGCATCAGGGAGGGGAGACCCAGTACTTC. It is translated as CASSEHQGGETQYF.

V gene TRBV5-1 combines with J gene TRBJ1-6; no clear D gene. The germline gives CDR1 SGHRS, CDR2 YFSETQ. This CDR3 contains 14 residues. Deletions cut 0 bases from V and 7 bases from J, with 8 bases between. In DNA, the CDR3 is TGCGCCAGCAGCTTGGATACGGTGAATTCACCCCTCCACTTT. Protein product: CASSLDTVNSPLHF.

This sequence joins TRBV19 and TRBJ1-2; D gene unclear. The V gene's germline CDR1 is LNHDA and CDR2 SQIVND (reference sequence). This CDR3 comprises 15 residues. The ends were cut back, 3 bases at V and 4 bases at J, with 15 bases in the middle. In nucleotides, the CDR3 is TGTGCCAGTAGTATGGCGGCGGGTCGTGCCTATGGCTACACCTTC. Protein product: CASSMAAGRAYGYTF. Full variable domain (missing parts from reference TRBV19 and TRBJ1-2): DGGITQSPKYLFRKEGQNVTLSCEQNLNHDAMYWYRQDPGQGLRLIYYSQIVNDFQKGDIAEGYSVSREKKESFPLTVTSAQKNPTAFYLCASSMAAGRAYGYTFGSGTRLTVV.

The chain couples TRBV29-1 to TRBJ1-2; possibly TRBD1 for D (6 bases). Per germline, CDR1 SQVTM and CDR2 ANQGSEA. The CDR3 sequence is 12 residues long. Trimming took 6 bases from V and 7 from J, leaving 15 bases between them. Here the CDR3 reads CSVPTGGLGYTF. As DNA, the CDR3 is TGCAGCGTCCCCACCGGGGGGCTTGGCTACACCTTC.